This T cell receptor (beta chain) was documented in a study of cytomegalovirus exposure and HLA in healthy donors. Notes on the study in general: Most subjects' HLA-A and HLA-B alleles were reportedly predicted from TCR beta sequences. Links to common viral pathogens appeared, in a later analysis, for several of the most significant clusters. An analysis done earlier found most TCR beta V segments productive about 87% or about 30% of the time.

CDR1 and CDR2 from the germline V gene are ENHRY and SYGVKD. The CDR3 is made up of 15 amino acids. Trimming cost V 6 bases and J 7 bases; bases outside gene matches: 6. Regarding this clone: The antigen is not known.

A multiplex PCR was run with 60 Vbeta primers and 13 Jbeta primers. This table comes from immunoSEQ multiplex PCR, and its TCRdb copy is limited to in-frame clones, with some not included. This sample's clone table lists tens of thousands of clones. The chain combines TRBV10-3 with TRBJ2-3, with 14 nucleotides matching TRBD2. The sequenced sample was PBMCs. The clonotype originates from a man aged 50 to 59 in good health and CMV-seropositive. CDR3 DNA sequence: TGTGCCATCAGCCCTGGGACTAGCGGGGGATATACGCAGTATTTT. This sequence encodes CAISPGTSGGYTQYF.